A selection of T cell receptor beta chains follows, all from one sample in a study of CD8 T cells in ankylosing spondylitis. TCRdb analysed the 5' RACE reads with MiXCR anew, one entry per CDR3 protein. The table lists more than 300,000 distinct CDR3 sequences, around a tenth of them singletons, with roughly 9% in the top ten. Sample: blood, either unsorted or a sorted T cell fraction (not recorded which). The receptors were gathered from a female donor with ankylosing spondylitis or in good health (not recorded which). Both conserved end residues are part of each CDR3. Each record gives: D gene, clone size, J gene, V gene, CDR3 protein, CDR3 DNA. A D gene is named only where the DNA matches it firmly. The size field is filled for only some rows; it gives once, few, many or a size class.

D gene: .; clone size: .; J gene: TRBJ2-3; V gene: TRBV18; CDR3 protein: CASSPRVASATPDTQYF; CDR3 DNA: TGTGCCAGCTCACCACGGGTGGCTAGCGCGACCCCAGATACGCAGTATTTT
D gene: TRBD1; clone size: many; J gene: TRBJ1-2; V gene: TRBV28; CDR3 protein: CASSLRGSNYGYTF; CDR3 DNA: TGTGCCAGCAGTCTCAGGGGGAGTAACTATGGCTACACCTTC
D gene: TRBD2; clone size: many; J gene: TRBJ2-3; V gene: TRBV24-1; CDR3 protein: CATSEYPSGGGTDTQYF; CDR3 DNA: TGTGCCACCAGTGAGTATCCTAGCGGAGGGGGCACAGATACGCAGTATTTT
D gene: TRBD2; clone size: many; J gene: TRBJ2-5; V gene: TRBV7-9; CDR3 protein: CASSFSRGGETQYF; CDR3 DNA: TGTGCCAGCAGCTTTTCTCGGGGGGGAGAGACCCAGTACTTC
D gene: TRBD2; clone size: .; J gene: TRBJ2-3; V gene: TRBV3-1; CDR3 protein: CACSQDKRLAGASTDTQYF; CDR3 DNA: TGTGCCTGCAGCCAAGATAAGAGGTTAGCGGGGGCGAGCACAGATACGCAGTATTTT
D gene: .; clone size: .; J gene: TRBJ1-5; V gene: TRBV24-1; CDR3 protein: CATSETGFFQPQHF; CDR3 DNA: TGTGCCACCAGTGAAACAGGATTTTTTCAGCCCCAGCATTTT
D gene: .; clone size: few; J gene: TRBJ2-1; V gene: TRBV20-1; CDR3 protein: CSARGLTSSYNEQFF; CDR3 DNA: TGCAGTGCCCGGGGTCTAACGAGCTCCTACAATGAGCAGTTCTTC
D gene: .; clone size: many; J gene: TRBJ1-2; V gene: TRBV12-3/TRBV12-4; CDR3 protein: CASSFYNYGYTF; CDR3 DNA: TGTGCCAGCAGTTTTTATAACTATGGCTACACCTTC
D gene: .; clone size: many; J gene: TRBJ2-5; V gene: TRBV5-5; CDR3 protein: CASSLDGAQETQYF; CDR3 DNA: TGTGCCAGCAGCTTGGACGGGGCTCAAGAGACCCAGTACTTC
D gene: .; clone size: many; J gene: TRBJ1-4; V gene: TRBV27; CDR3 protein: CASSSGGGPSTNEKLFF; CDR3 DNA: TGTGCCAGCAGTTCGGGTGGGGGTCCCTCAACTAATGAAAAACTGTTTTTT
D gene: TRBD1; clone size: many; J gene: TRBJ1-3; V gene: TRBV5-1; CDR3 protein: CASSLAGGSSGNTIYF; CDR3 DNA: TGCGCCAGCAGCTTGGCAGGGGGCAGCTCTGGAAACACCATATATTTT
D gene: .; clone size: .; J gene: TRBJ1-1; V gene: TRBV5-5; CDR3 protein: CASSQRPGYGEAFF; CDR3 DNA: TGTGCCAGCAGCCAACGCCCAGGGTACGGTGAAGCTTTCTTT
D gene: .; clone size: many; J gene: TRBJ2-3; V gene: TRBV5-1; CDR3 protein: CASSFPGTDTQYF; CDR3 DNA: TGCGCCAGCAGCTTCCCCGGCACAGATACGCAGTATTTT
D gene: TRBD2; clone size: .; J gene: TRBJ2-1; V gene: TRBV29-1; CDR3 protein: CSVVDLESAGGFEKFF; CDR3 DNA: TGCAGCGTTGTAGATCTGGAATCGGCGGGAGGGTTTGAGAAGTTCTTC
D gene: .; clone size: many; J gene: TRBJ2-7; V gene: TRBV20-1; CDR3 protein: CSARGTHTYEQYF; CDR3 DNA: TGCAGTGCTAGAGGGACACATACCTACGAGCAGTACTTC
D gene: TRBD2; clone size: many; J gene: TRBJ2-3; V gene: TRBV7-8; CDR3 protein: CASSLEGGGADTQYF; CDR3 DNA: TGTGCCAGCAGCTTAGAGGGCGGGGGGGCGGATACGCAGTATTTT
D gene: TRBD2; clone size: many; J gene: TRBJ2-1; V gene: TRBV29-1; CDR3 protein: CSVSQRETYNEQFF; CDR3 DNA: TGCAGCGTTTCCCAGCGGGAGACCTACAATGAGCAGTTCTTC
D gene: .; clone size: .; J gene: TRBJ1-4; V gene: TRBV5-1; CDR3 protein: CASSFGTGTSTNEKLFF; CDR3 DNA: TGCGCCAGCAGCTTCGGGACGGGGACCTCAACTAATGAAAAACTGTTTTTT
D gene: .; clone size: .; J gene: TRBJ1-5; V gene: TRBV7-9; CDR3 protein: CASTWEVNQPQHF; CDR3 DNA: TGTGCCAGCACCTGGGAAGTAAATCAGCCCCAGCATTTT
D gene: TRBD1; clone size: .; J gene: TRBJ2-7; V gene: TRBV27; CDR3 protein: CASSLSAGQGKDEQYF; CDR3 DNA: TGTGCCAGCAGTTTATCGGCGGGACAGGGAAAGGACGAGCAGTACTTC
D gene: .; clone size: many; J gene: TRBJ1-1; V gene: TRBV5-1; CDR3 protein: CASSVGAGMNTEAFF; CDR3 DNA: TGCGCCAGCAGCGTGGGGGCAGGGATGAACACTGAAGCTTTCTTT
D gene: .; clone size: few; J gene: TRBJ2-3; V gene: TRBV5-1; CDR3 protein: CASSTGGEHTQYF; CDR3 DNA: TGCGCCAGCAGCACCGGGGGTGAACATACGCAGTATTTT
D gene: .; clone size: many; J gene: TRBJ2-5; V gene: TRBV28; CDR3 protein: CASSLRQGLKTQYF; CDR3 DNA: TGTGCCAGCAGTTTACGGCAGGGGTTGAAGACCCAGTACTTC
D gene: .; clone size: .; J gene: TRBJ2-1; V gene: TRBV2; CDR3 protein: CASCRKAPIGLRNEQFF; CDR3 DNA: TGTGCCAGCTGCCGGAAAGCCCCGATTGGTCTCAGGAATGAGCAGTTCTTC
D gene: .; clone size: .; J gene: TRBJ1-5; V gene: TRBV20-1; CDR3 protein: CSALLGGNSNQPQHF; CDR3 DNA: TGCAGTGCCCTTCTGGGGGGGAATAGCAATCAGCCCCAGCATTTT
D gene: .; clone size: many; J gene: TRBJ2-3; V gene: TRBV5-1; CDR3 protein: CASSPGRAADTQYF; CDR3 DNA: TGCGCCAGCAGCCCCGGACGGGCCGCAGATACGCAGTATTTT
D gene: .; clone size: many; J gene: TRBJ2-5; V gene: TRBV20-1; CDR3 protein: CSAEGGGIGLETQYF; CDR3 DNA: TGCAGTGCAGAAGGGGGCGGGATCGGGTTAGAGACCCAGTACTTC
D gene: .; clone size: many; J gene: TRBJ1-2; V gene: TRBV5-5; CDR3 protein: CASSLGVGVPNYTF; CDR3 DNA: TGTGCCAGCAGCCTGGGGGTGGGGGTCCCGAACTACACCTTC
D gene: .; clone size: few; J gene: TRBJ2-1; V gene: TRBV24-1; CDR3 protein: CATSDRDLAYNEQFF; CDR3 DNA: TGTGCCACCAGTGACCGGGATTTAGCCTACAATGAGCAGTTCTTC
D gene: .; clone size: many; J gene: TRBJ1-2; V gene: TRBV20-1; CDR3 protein: CSASAGGAVIYGYTF; CDR3 DNA: TGCAGTGCCTCCGCCGGCGGGGCTGTAATCTATGGCTACACCTTC
D gene: .; clone size: few; J gene: TRBJ2-1; V gene: TRBV5-1; CDR3 protein: CASSLPLDEQFF; CDR3 DNA: TGCGCCAGCAGCTTGCCACTTGATGAGCAGTTCTTC
D gene: .; clone size: many; J gene: TRBJ2-1; V gene: TRBV2; CDR3 protein: CASSEFGHEQFF; CDR3 DNA: TGTGCCAGCAGTGAGTTCGGCCATGAGCAGTTCTTC
D gene: TRBD2; clone size: .; J gene: TRBJ2-5; V gene: TRBV11-2; CDR3 protein: CASSPISWGGGSQYF; CDR3 DNA: TGTGCCAGCAGCCCGATTAGTTGGGGGGGAGGGTCCCAGTACTTC
D gene: TRBD2; clone size: many; J gene: TRBJ2-7; V gene: TRBV20-1; CDR3 protein: CSSRGLEPYEQYF; CDR3 DNA: TGCAGTTCCAGAGGACTAGAGCCCTACGAGCAGTACTTC
D gene: TRBD1; clone size: .; J gene: TRBJ2-2; V gene: TRBV4-1; CDR3 protein: CASSHLTGDTGELFF; CDR3 DNA: TGCGCCAGCAGCCACCTGACAGGGGACACCGGGGAGCTGTTTTTT
D gene: .; clone size: many; J gene: TRBJ2-7; V gene: TRBV27; CDR3 protein: CASSYDGYTYEQYF; CDR3 DNA: TGTGCCAGCAGTTACGACGGCTATACCTACGAGCAGTACTTC
D gene: .; clone size: .; J gene: TRBJ1-4; V gene: TRBV3-1; CDR3 protein: CASSQERNPFEKLFF; CDR3 DNA: TGTGCCAGCAGCCAAGAGAGGAACCCTTTTGAAAAACTGTTTTTT
D gene: TRBD2; clone size: many; J gene: TRBJ2-7; V gene: TRBV27; CDR3 protein: CASSSAGAYEQYF; CDR3 DNA: TGTGCCAGCAGTTCAGCGGGAGCCTACGAGCAGTACTTC
D gene: .; clone size: many; J gene: TRBJ2-6; V gene: TRBV6-2/TRBV6-3; CDR3 protein: CASSYRRFFYGGSGANVLTF; CDR3 DNA: TGTGCCAGCAGTTACCGTCGGTTTTTTTACGGAGGCTCTGGGGCCAACGTCCTGACTTTC
D gene: .; clone size: many; J gene: TRBJ2-1; V gene: TRBV14; CDR3 protein: CASSQGSTLLVGNEQFF; CDR3 DNA: TGTGCCAGCAGCCAAGGGAGCACTCTACTTGTAGGCAATGAGCAGTTCTTC
D gene: .; clone size: many; J gene: TRBJ2-5; V gene: TRBV5-1; CDR3 protein: CASSPIGRQETQYF; CDR3 DNA: TGCGCCAGCAGCCCAATAGGGCGGCAAGAGACCCAGTACTTC
D gene: .; clone size: many; J gene: TRBJ1-5; V gene: TRBV5-6; CDR3 protein: CASSLFQSSGNQPQHF; CDR3 DNA: TGTGCCAGCAGCTTGTTCCAGTCATCGGGCAATCAGCCCCAGCATTTT
D gene: .; clone size: few; J gene: TRBJ2-1; V gene: TRBV4-2; CDR3 protein: CASSQSSVLGFYNEQFF; CDR3 DNA: TGTGCCAGCAGCCAGTCCTCTGTTTTGGGTTTTTACAATGAGCAGTTCTTC
D gene: .; clone size: .; J gene: TRBJ2-1; V gene: TRBV5-6; CDR3 protein: CASSVRPGPYNEQFF; CDR3 DNA: TGTGCCAGCAGCGTCCGACCGGGCCCGTACAATGAGCAGTTCTTC
D gene: .; clone size: many; J gene: TRBJ2-1; V gene: TRBV5-1; CDR3 protein: CASSLGTWGNEQFF; CDR3 DNA: TGCGCCAGCAGCTTGGGTACTTGGGGGAATGAGCAGTTCTTC
D gene: TRBD1; clone size: many; J gene: TRBJ2-3; V gene: TRBV24-1; CDR3 protein: CATSDFHRQGTDTQYF; CDR3 DNA: TGTGCCACCAGTGATTTCCACCGACAGGGGACAGATACGCAGTATTTT
D gene: TRBD2; clone size: many; J gene: TRBJ2-3; V gene: TRBV11-2; CDR3 protein: CASSLGWGLAGRTDTQYF; CDR3 DNA: TGTGCCAGCAGCTTAGGATGGGGACTAGCGGGCCGCACAGATACGCAGTATTTT
D gene: .; clone size: few; J gene: TRBJ1-1; V gene: TRBV7-2; CDR3 protein: CASSLDSGASTEAFF; CDR3 DNA: TGTGCCAGCAGCTTAGATTCTGGGGCCAGCACTGAAGCTTTCTTT